The 12 T cell receptor beta chains below all came from one sample that was sequenced in a study of vaccination and CD4 T cells after COVID-19. Scientists ran DNA taken from cultured CD4+ T cells through the Oncomine TCR Beta short-read assay for sequencing. TCRdb analysed the PCR reads with MiXCR anew, one entry per CDR3 protein. This table holds 5,500 to 9,000 distinct CDR3 sequences, roughly 29% found once. Treatment indicated: approximately nine-day PBMC culture with coronavirus spike peptide pools or control peptides (ViraFEST assay). It was before the COVID-19 pandemic (2011-2018) that the unexposed donor's CD4+ T cells were collected. These receptors have no identified antigens. Material: CD4+ T cells from blood, cultured in vitro. The source of these receptors is a human donor in good health.

V is TRBV20-1 and J is TRBJ2-7, with 8 bases identical to TRBD1. Germline V gene lookup returns CDR1 DFQATT and CDR2 SNEGSKA (reference sequence). The CDR3 has 14 amino acids. Germline trimming cut 5 bases from V and 2 bases from J; bases unmatched to any gene: 8. CDR3: CSAESGTGTYEQYF. The CDR3 DNA follows: TGCAGTGCTGAATCCGGGACAGGAACCTACGAGCAGTACTTC.

The chain has TRBV25-1 and TRBJ1-1, with D perhaps matching TRBD1 (5 bases). V lost 8 bases and J 8 bases, leaving 21 bases between the germline ends. The CDR3 contains 14 residues. The germline gives CDR1 MGHDK, CDR2 SYGVNS. CDR3 in amino acids: CASSTGTHAEEAFF. DNA for the CDR3: TGTGCCAGCTCTACCGGGACCCACGCTGAGGAAGCTTTCTTT.

In this sample, this clonotype turned up a few times. J is TRBJ1-5 and V is TRBV6-2 or TRBV6-3; no definite D call. V was pared by 1 base and J by 4 bases, with 2 bases between. CDR3 length: 12 residues. Germline V gene sequence: CDR1 MNHEY, CDR2 SVGEGT. The CDR3 DNA reads as TGTGCCAGCAGTTACTGGAATCAGCCCCAGCATTTT. Its protein is CASSYWNQPQHF.

This clonotype has just a few counts. This chain uses TRBV15 with TRBJ2-3; 7 bases align to TRBD1. Germline V gene sequence: CDR1 LNHNV, CDR2 YYDKDF (reference sequence). The CDR3 covers 14 residues. The junction had 9 bases not matched to a gene; V was cut back by 7 bases and J by 5 bases. DNA for the CDR3: TGTGCCACCAAGGCAGGGGGTTCCAAAGATACGCAGTATTTT. Its protein product is CATKAGGSKDTQYF.

This chain connects TRBV19 to TRBJ2-3; 14 positions match TRBD2. The germline gives CDR1 LNHDA, CDR2 SQIVND (reference sequence). The CDR3 extends over 16 amino acids. With V trimmed by 3 bases and J by 5 bases, 4 bases remained unmatched. CDR3 nucleotides: TGTGCCAGTAGTATGGGGACTAGCGGGGGTCGAGATACGCAGTATTTT. This gives the protein CASSMGTSGGRDTQYF.

The V call is TRBV6-1, the J call TRBJ2-3; D ambiguous. The germline gives CDR1 MNHNS, CDR2 SASEGT. Deletions cut 6 bases from V and 6 bases from J, with 13 bases between. The CDR3 sequence is 13 residues long. This CDR3 is CASSAVFSDTQYF. CDR3 nucleotides: TGTGCCAGCAGCGCGGTTTTCTCGGATACGCAGTATTTT.

The genes are TRBV18 and TRBJ1-5; TRBD1 aligns across 7 bases. Germline V lookup: CDR1 KGHSH, CDR2 LQKENI. The CDR3 has 16 residues. V lost 3 bases, J lost 0 bases, and 5 bases stayed unmatched. CDR3 sequence: CASSPATGNSNQPQHF. CDR3 in DNA: TGTGCCAGCTCACCCGCGACAGGGAATAGCAATCAGCCCCAGCATTTT.

This chain connects TRBV29-1 to TRBJ1-1, with D possibly being TRBD1 (5 bases). The V gene lost 0 bases and the J gene lost 5 bases, with 16 bases spanning the gap. Germline V gene lookup returns CDR1 SQVTM and CDR2 ANQGSEA. This CDR3 has 15 residues. CDR3 nucleotides: TGCAGCGTTGAAGACTTGGCGGGGGAGGAGACTGAAGCTTTCTTT. It yields the protein CSVEDLAGEETEAFF.

The chain recombines TRBV7-6 with TRBJ2-1; 7 nucleotides align to TRBD2. This CDR3 has 16 residues. The V gene end was trimmed by 5 bases and the J gene end by 0 bases; junction bases not matched to a gene: 7. Germline CDR1 SGHVS, CDR2 FNYEAQ. The CDR3 DNA is TGTGCCAGCAGCAGCAGCGGGGCGTTCTCCTACAATGAGCAGTTCTTC. As protein: CASSSSGAFSYNEQFF. Full variable domain (remainder filled in from reference TRBV7-6 and TRBJ2-1): GAGVSQSPRYKVTKRGQDVALRCDPISGHVSLYWYRQALGQGPEFLTYFNYEAQQDKSGLPNDRFSAERPEGSISTLTIQRTEQRDSAMYRCASSSSGAFSYNEQFFGPGTRLTVL.

V usage is TRBV11-2 and J usage is TRBJ2-3; D ambiguous. V lost 1 base and J lost 5, with 13 bases in between. Germline assignment: CDR1 SGHAT and CDR2 FQNNGV. The CDR3 totals 15 residues. This chain's CDR3 is CASSLAWAAVDTQYF. In DNA form, the CDR3 reads TGTGCCAGCAGCTTAGCCTGGGCCGCGGTAGATACGCAGTATTTT.

This clonotype was picked up a small number of times. The chain employs TRBV10-3 and TRBJ1-2; TRBD1 matches at 9 bases. The germline gives CDR1 ENHRY, CDR2 SYGVKD. The V gene end was trimmed by 4 bases and the J gene end by 6 bases; junction bases not matched to a gene: 9. The CDR3 consists of 15 residues. The CDR3, as DNA: TGTGCCATCAGTGCACTAGAACAGGGGGCCGATGGCTACACCTTC. It encodes CAISALEQGADGYTF.

This chain uses TRBV7-3 with TRBJ2-3; 10 nucleotides match TRBD2. J was trimmed by 6 bases and V by 2 bases; bases with no gene match: 5. Germline V gives CDR1 SGHTA, CDR2 FQGTGA. The CDR3 loop spans 15 amino acids. This CDR3 is CASSLLAGDVDTQYF. DNA of the CDR3: TGTGCCAGCAGCTTACTAGCGGGAGATGTGGATACGCAGTATTTT.